Sequencing of this TCR beta chain was carried out in a study of cytomegalovirus exposure and HLA in healthy donors. Donors had nominal health at sampling but likely had unrecorded immune exposures. Losses at the gene ends were 2 bases for V and 3 bases for J; bases not matched to a gene: 0. The germline gives CDR1 MNHEY, CDR2 SVGAGI. The CDR3 has 15 residues. Vbeta (60) and Jbeta (13) primers were used in the PCR. Generated by immunoSEQ multiplex PCR, the TCRdb table keeps only in-frame clones and is missing some. In the table there are 150,000 to 200,000 clones, about 75% of which are singletons. Overall study results and limits: Reports indicate that TCR beta sequences accurately predicted the HLA-A and HLA-B alleles of most subjects. In a later analysis, TCR association rates varied by HLA locus: DRB1 most, HLA-C fewest. Later, an analysis found that common viral pathogens appeared to be linked with several of the most significant clusters.

This clone showed up just once. Its antigen remains unidentified. Within the sample, other DNA sequences also encode this same CDR3. Sequencing was done on a sample of PBMCs. The source of this sequence is a man between 35 and 55 years old in good health and CMV-seropositive. The chain has TRBV6-5 and TRBJ2-7; 14 bases agree with TRBD2. CDR3 residues: CASSYGTSGSYEQYF. Here the CDR3 DNA reads TGTGCCAGCAGTTACGGGACTAGCGGGAGCTACGAGCAGTACTTC.